Shown below are 8 T cell receptor beta chains from a single sample sequenced in a study of T cells after yellow fever vaccination. TCRdb reanalysed the 5' RACE reads using MiXCR and keeps one entry per CDR3 protein. The sample has approximately 550,000 distinct CDR3 sequences; roughly 14% are singletons. The sample in question was PBMCs, obtained on the day of the yellow fever booster vaccination. These receptors originate from a man aged 25 to 40 who received the YFV17D yellow fever vaccine.

As concerns this clonotype: The junction departs from the called germline gene at one end, perhaps through a read error. The chain couples TRBV20-1 to TRBJ2-4; TRBD2 is a possible D gene (6 bases). This CDR3 is 15 amino acids long. Per the germline V gene, CDR1 is DFQATT and CDR2 is SNEGSKA (reference sequence). The CDR3 DNA reads as TGCAGTGCTGGAGACGTAGCGGTAGCCAAAAACATTCAGTACTTC. As protein: CSAGDVAVAKNIQYF.

The sample holds a few counts of this clonotype. V is TRBV18 and J is TRBJ1-1; a possible D gene is TRBD1 (5 bases). The V and J ends lost 2 bases and 2 bases respectively, with 18 bases between them. Germline CDR1 is KGHSH and CDR2 is LQKENI. The CDR3 is 17 amino acids. The CDR3 region is CASSPMSPSGGNTEAFF. CDR3 coding DNA: TGTGCCAGCTCACCAATGAGTCCGTCGGGGGGAAACACTGAAGCTTTCTTT.

This clonotype came up a few times. The chain is built from TRBV5-5 and TRBJ1-5, with D maybe TRBD1 (5 bases). V was pared by 0 bases and J by 2 bases, with 15 bases between. Germline CDR1 is SGHKS and CDR2 is YYEKEE (reference sequence). The CDR3 sequence is 17 residues long. CDR3 residues: CASSLEGVKPGNQPQHF. The CDR3 bases are TGTGCCAGCAGCTTGGAAGGGGTTAAGCCGGGCAATCAGCCCCAGCATTTT.

The chain combines TRBV5-1 with TRBJ1-1, with a tentative D call TRBD1 (6 bases). Deletions cut 7 bases from V and 0 bases from J, with 13 bases between. Germline loops: CDR1 SGHRS, CDR2 YFSETQ. This CDR3 is 14 amino acids long. The CDR3 nucleotides are TGCGCCAGCGGCCTGGACAGTTTGAACACTGAAGCTTTCTTT. This gives the protein CASGLDSLNTEAFF.

This clonotype was counted a few times. V is TRBV6-2 or TRBV6-3 and J is TRBJ1-1; no clear D gene. The germline V gene encodes CDR1 MNHEY and CDR2 SVGEGT. The CDR3 has 14 amino acids. V was cut by 7 bases and J by 1 base, with 13 bases left in between. DNA for the CDR3: TGTGCCAGCAATACAAATCCCGGGAACACTGAAGCTTTCTTT. Translated, it gives CASNTNPGNTEAFF.

This clonotype was recorded a few times. The V and J genes are TRBV18 and TRBJ2-7; maybe TRBD1 (5 bases). CDR3 length: 17 residues. CDR1 is KGHSH, CDR2 LQKENI, per germline. V dropped 0 bases and J dropped 6 bases, with 21 bases sitting between them. The CDR3 loop is CASSPPLFGASPGEQYF. The CDR3 DNA reads as TGTGCCAGCTCACCACCGTTATTTGGGGCTTCCCCCGGCGAGCAGTACTTC.

This clonotype was observed a few times. The rearrangement joins TRBV19 to TRBJ1-1; D call uncertain. Trimming cost V 4 bases and J 1 base, with 16 bases left between them. The CDR3 length is 16 residues. Per germline, CDR1 LNHDA and CDR2 SQIVND (reference sequence). In nucleotides, the CDR3 is TGTGCCAGTAGTAAGCGTCAAAATCATAGGAACACTGAAGCTTTCTTT. This gives the protein CASSKRQNHRNTEAFF.

This clonotype was seen a handful of times. The chain uses TRBV7-9 and TRBJ1-6; D gene uncertain. The ends were cut back, 0 bases at V and 7 bases at J, with 7 bases in the middle. The CDR3 runs to 14 residues. The germline CDR1 and CDR2 sequences are SEHNR and FQNEAQ (reference sequence). CDR3 bases: TGTGCCAGCAGCTTAGCCCATCACAATTCACCCCTCCACTTT. As protein: CASSLAHHNSPLHF. The complete variable domain, with remaining parts taken from reference TRBV7-9 and TRBJ1-6, reads DTGVSQNPRHKITKRGQNVTFRCDPISEHNRLYWYRQTLGQGPEFLTYFQNEAQLEKSRLLSDRFSAERPKGSFSTLEIQRTEQGDSAMYLCASSLAHHNSPLHFGNGTRLTVT.